These 12 T cell receptor beta chains share one sample of origin, sequenced in a study of blood T cell repertoires in COVID-19. Measured with immunoSEQ multiplex PCR; TCRdb has only the in-frame clones, and not every one. The sample consists of some 320,000 clones, around 90% of them appearing once. The sample was PBMCs or T cells enriched from blood (not recorded which). These receptors were taken from a man aged 55 to 70 who had recovered from COVID-19.

The DNA of the CDR3 is TGTGCCAGCAGTGAGGCTAGTTCCTCTAATCAGCCCCAGCATTTT. The encoded protein is CASSEASSSNQPQHF. The chain links TRBV2 to TRBJ1-5; D not certain. The CDR3 length is 15 residues. The ends were cut back, 3 bases at V and 4 bases at J, with 13 bases in the middle. Germline CDR1 reads SNHLY; CDR2 reads FYNNEI.

CDR3 sequence reads: CASSALGTGGKDTQYF. CDR3 coding DNA: TGTGCCAGCAGCGCGCTCGGGACAGGGGGCAAAGATACGCAGTATTTT. The chain recombines TRBV5-5 with TRBJ2-3, with TRBD1 identical over 12 bases. The CDR3 is made up of 16 amino acids. From germline, CDR1 is SGHKS and CDR2 YYEKEE (reference sequence). The junction had 8 bases not matched to a gene; V was cut back by 4 bases and J by 5 bases.

The chain couples TRBV7-3 to TRBJ2-2; D unclear. Trimming stripped 2 bases from V and 9 bases from J, with 7 bases between. Germline V lookup: CDR1 SGHTA, CDR2 FQGTGA. This CDR3 contains 12 residues. CDR3 in amino acids: CASSLRGRELFF. DNA of the CDR3: TGTGCCAGCAGCTTACGCGGCAGGGAGCTGTTTTTT.

This chain uses TRBV12-5 with TRBJ1-3, with D tentatively TRBD1 (6 bases). Germline V gene data show CDR1 as LGHNT and CDR2 as FRNRAP. The CDR3 is 14 amino acids. Trimming stripped 7 bases from V and 0 bases from J, with 10 bases between. The CDR3 DNA reads as TGTGCTAGTGCCAGGGGCAGCTCTGGAAACACCATATATTTT. Amino acids: CASARGSSGNTIYF.

The chain is built from TRBV15 and TRBJ2-7; no clear D. The V gene lost 0 bases and the J gene lost 0 bases, with 9 bases spanning the gap. The CDR3 length is 15 residues. The germline V gene has CDR1 LNHNV and CDR2 YYDKDF (reference sequence). CDR3 sequence: CATSRDFVGSYEQYF. In DNA form, the CDR3 reads TGTGCCACCAGCAGAGATTTCGTCGGCTCCTACGAGCAGTACTTC.

This sequence joins TRBV30 and TRBJ2-5; D call uncertain. The CDR3 contains 11 residues. Deletions cut 0 bases from V and 5 bases from J, with 4 bases between. Germline values: CDR1 GTSNPN, CDR2 SVGIG (reference sequence). CDR3 sequence (DNA): TGTGCCTGGAGTGTCTTGGAGACCCAGTACTTC. This encodes CAWSVLETQYF.

The chain joins TRBV10-3 to TRBJ2-1; perhaps TRBD2 as D (6 bases). The CDR3 has 14 residues. Germline-derived CDR1 and CDR2 are ENHRY and SYGVKD. V was shortened by 5 bases and J by 3 bases, with 11 bases between the two germline ends. In DNA, the CDR3 is TGTGCCATCAGTCTTGGCGGGAACTACAATGAGCAGTTCTTC. Translation gives CAISLGGNYNEQFF.

The gene calls are TRBV6-1 and TRBJ2-7; 7 bases are shared with TRBD2. V gave up 7 bases and J gave up 3 bases; unmatched junction bases: 12. This CDR3 region has 15 residues. CDR1 MNHNS and CDR2 SASEGT come from the germline V gene. The CDR3 region has the DNA TGTGCCAGCAACGGGAGAGTCGCGGGGGACTACGAGCAGTACTTC. Protein sequence: CASNGRVAGDYEQYF.

The chain is built from TRBV6-5 and TRBJ1-2; 7 bases match TRBD1. The CDR3 extends over 15 amino acids. V was clipped by 2 bases and J by 5 bases; unmatched bases: 8. Germline CDR1 is MNHEY and CDR2 is SVGAGI. CDR3: CASSYRDSGMYGYTF. The CDR3 DNA follows: TGTGCCAGCAGTTACCGGGACAGCGGAATGTATGGCTACACCTTC.

The V call is TRBV24-1, the J call TRBJ2-3; 7 nucleotides match TRBD2. Germline assignment: CDR1 KGHDR and CDR2 SFDVKD. V trimming: 4 bases; J trimming: 5 bases; junction bases outside the gene matches: 17. The length of the CDR3 is 18 residues. CDR3 loop: CATSDYPMVGGSEDTQYF. Here the CDR3 DNA reads TGTGCCACCAGTGACTATCCCATGGTCGGCGGGAGTGAAGATACGCAGTATTTT.

The genes are TRBV29-1 and TRBJ2-2, with 7 positions matching TRBD1. The CDR3 has 15 residues. The V gene's germline CDR1 is SQVTM and CDR2 ANQGSEA. Unmatched junction bases numbered 12, after V lost 6 bases and J lost 5 bases. CDR3 sequence (DNA): TGCAGCGTCAACCAGGGGGATAGGGGTACCGGGGAGCTGTTTTTT. Amino acid sequence: CSVNQGDRGTGELFF.

The J gene is TRBJ1-2, the V gene TRBV27, with no clear D. Per the germline V gene, CDR1 is MNHEY and CDR2 is SMNVEV (reference sequence). CDR3 size: 14 residues. Trimming removed 8 bases from V and 8 bases from J, with 21 bases in between. This CDR3 is CASSLTQAPGGYTF. In DNA, the CDR3 is TGTGCCAGCTCCTTGACGCAGGCGCCGGGAGGCTACACCTTC.